Listed below are T cell receptor beta chains from one sample, sequenced in a study of shared clonotypes between healthy human individuals. Profiled with immunoSEQ multiplex PCR; TCRdb holds only in-frame clones, not every one. The table lists fewer than 650,000 clones, 76% of them singletons. The sample consisted of PBMCs. These TCRs come from a woman in her 40s in good health. Some clones in this sample may be carry-over from other donors' samples. Each CDR3 is given with its conserved first and last residue. A D gene is named only where the DNA matches it firmly. Where a row states a size, it is once, few, many or the class of an expanded clone; other rows omit it.

size,V,D,J,CDR3,DNA
.,TRBV11-3,.,TRBJ2-3,CASSLGQRNTDTQYF,TGTGCCAGCAGCTTAGGTCAGCGCAACACAGATACGCAGTATTTT
once,TRBV5-1,TRBD2,TRBJ2-5,CASSLDSGGQETQYF,TGCGCCAGCAGCTTGGATAGCGGGGGGCAAGAGACCCAGTACTTC
.,TRBV5-4,.,TRBJ2-5,CASSLDPGRETQYF,TGTGCCAGCAGCTTGGATCCAGGGCGGGAGACCCAGTACTTC
.,TRBV27,.,TRBJ2-3,CASSLRGTDTQYF,TGTGCCAGCAGTTTACGGGGCACAGATACGCAGTATTTT
few,TRBV11-2,TRBD2,TRBJ2-1,CASSLVGSGRYNEQFF,TGTGCCAGCAGCTTAGTGGGTAGCGGGAGATACAATGAGCAGTTCTTC
once,TRBV28,.,TRBJ2-7,CASSSAYVAYEQYF,TGTGCCAGCAGTTCCGCCTACGTGGCCTACGAGCAGTACTTC
.,TRBV4-2,.,TRBJ2-4,CASSQDLQIQLAKNIQYF,TGTGCCAGCAGCCAAGACCTACAGATCCAGCTAGCCAAAAACATTCAGTACTTC
once,TRBV7-2,TRBD1,TRBJ2-7,CASSFDRVQSYEQYF,TGTGCCAGCAGCTTCGACAGGGTGCAGTCCTACGAGCAGTACTTC
.,TRBV7-3,TRBD2,TRBJ2-1,CASSSQSGREGEQFF,TGTGCCAGCAGCTCCCAGAGCGGGAGGGAAGGTGAGCAGTTCTTC
.,TRBV4-3,.,TRBJ2-1,CASSQDSRSGAYNEQFF,TGCGCCAGCAGCCAAGATAGTCGGTCGGGTGCCTACAATGAGCAGTTCTTC
.,TRBV7-9,.,TRBJ2-7,CASSLSSIHEQYF,TGTGCCAGCAGCCTCTCCTCCATCCACGAGCAGTACTTC
.,TRBV7-9,TRBD1,TRBJ1-2,CASTRDRAYGYTF,TGTGCCAGCACCCGGGACAGAGCCTATGGCTACACCTTC
.,TRBV29-1,TRBD2,TRBJ2-3,CSVGLSGSLADTQYF,TGCAGCGTTGGTCTTAGCGGGAGTTTAGCAGATACGCAGTATTTT
.,TRBV11-1,.,TRBJ2-7,CASSLDLSSYEQYF,TGTGCCAGCAGCTTAGACTTGAGCTCCTACGAGCAGTACTTC
.,TRBV5-8,.,TRBJ1-1,CASSPRQPF,TGTGCCAGCAGCCCAAGACAGCCCTTT
.,TRBV19,TRBD2,TRBJ2-1,CASGRGREGEQFF,TGTGCCAGTGGGCGAGGGAGGGAAGGTGAGCAGTTCTTC
once,TRBV5-1,TRBD2,TRBJ2-7,CASSPLGGGSLYEQYF,TGCGCCAGCAGCCCTCTCGGAGGCGGGAGTTTGTACGAGCAGTACTTC
.,TRBV19,.,TRBJ2-4,CASSMGTNKNIQYF,TGTGCCAGTAGTATGGGGACGAACAAAAACATTCAGTACTTC
.,TRBV30,.,TRBJ2-1,CAWSVLVGLAEQFF,TGTGCCTGGAGTGTACTAGTGGGGCTAGCGGAGCAGTTCTTC
.,TRBV11-2,TRBD1,TRBJ2-5,CASSLDTGQGVGTQYF,TGTGCCAGCAGCTTAGATACGGGACAGGGTGTGGGGACCCAGTACTTC
.,TRBV6-1,.,TRBJ1-4,CASSEGTAATNEKLFF,TGTGCCAGCAGTGAAGGGACAGCGGCAACTAATGAAAAACTGTTTTTT
.,TRBV5-4,TRBD2,TRBJ2-2,CASSPGEGPNTGELFF,TGTGCCAGCAGCCCTGGGGAGGGCCCGAACACCGGGGAGCTGTTTTTT
once,TRBV28,TRBD1,TRBJ1-2,CASSGIVQGAGYGYTF,TGTGCCAGCAGTGGCATCGTACAGGGGGCCGGCTATGGCTACACCTTC